This T cell receptor beta chain was obtained from a study of CD4 T cells in relation to SARS-CoV-2 and coronaviruses listed by TCRdb under 2021. Study-level background: In the ViraFEST assay, PBMCs were cultured with antigen for 9 to 11 days, after which TCR beta CDR3s were sequenced to identify antigen-specific clonal expansions. Expansion assays from other donors in the study were sequenced with a different, Illumina-based TCR-beta assay. Among the roughly 12 convalescent patients, 8 males and 4 females were included, and two of the subjects were Hispanic. The full convalescent cohort of more than nine patients had a median age of almost 40 years, ranging from roughly 20 to 75 years. The Adaptive Biotechnologies TCR-sequencing kit was used to sequence samples from three pre-COVID donors and the naive versus memory experiments, while other data came from Illumina-based sequencing. Patient-derived lymphoblastoid cell lines were used to map the HLA restriction of shared crossreactive spike epitopes. Memory CD4+ T cell crossreactivity between SARS-CoV-2 and common cold coronavirus spike proteins was assessed at the TCR clonotype level in the study. Paper-wide results and their limitations: Roughly 67% of donors had memory CD4+ clonotypes that crossrecognized SARS-CoV-2 and at least one common cold coronavirus spike. Significantly weaker SARS-CoV-2-driven expansion was shown by crossreactive clones than by monoreactive clones, consistent with antigenic imprinting. Crossreactivity analysis was centred on spike protein, so crossreactivity against other viral proteins was not assessed. Sequencing of naive versus memory cells indicated that the assay detects memory recall responses, not primary responses primed during culture. Pre-pandemic and post-infection samples were not both contributed by any donor, so tracing of the source of pre-existing responses was limited. The study was constrained by small numbers of patients and of tested TCRs.

CEF-cultured naive and memory CD4+ T cell DNA received survey-level immunoSEQ TCR-beta sequencing. On the study's bioinformatics: Preprocessing removed nonproductive sequences and CDR3s not starting with C, not ending with F or W, or shorter than 7 amino acids. The MANAFEST web app identified antigen-specific clonotypes based on expansion compared with the reference and other culture wells. A clone counted as positive if significantly expanded in 2 of 3 replicate wells versus the reference culture at FDR below 0.05. A further requirement for positive clones was significant expansion compared with all other tandem wells, along with an odds ratio above 5. Cultured and uncultured naive and memory CD4+ repertoires were searched for previously identified spike- and CEF-reactive CDR3s. CDR3 homology was quantified as pairwise Levenshtein distance, calculated with the stringdist R package after three terminal residues were trimmed from each end. TCRdb's version of the immuneACCESS table is confined to in-frame rearrangements and falls short of the full clone set. An unresolved V gene accounts for under half of the shortfall where checked; the remainder is of unknown origin. The DNA gave D and trimming, while V, J and clone size come from that table. This sample has 35,000 or so clones in its table, and 70% to 85% of those were observed once. Together, the top ten hold approximately 6.3% of the sample.

Naive and memory CD4+ T cells were separated from cryopreserved PBMCs by first enriching for CD4 and then performing EasySep naive CD4+ T cell enrichment. For roughly eleven days, sorted naive or memory CD4+ T cells (approximately 91,000) were cultured at a 1:1 ratio with T cell-depleted PBMCs and CEF peptides. Each peptide culture condition was generally run in triplicate replicate wells. Ficoll-Paque PLUS gradient centrifugation was used to isolate PBMCs from leukapheresis product or whole blood. PBMCs were either used fresh in the expansion assay or cryopreserved at -140 degrees C. The QIAamp Micro DNA Kit was used to extract genomic DNA from the CD4+ T cells. The CDR3 sequence holds 16 residues, the cysteine and phenylalanine included. The DNA shown is the 48-base CDR3, in frame from base 1. A distance of 21 bases separates the germline ends of V and J, which lose 9 bases and 2 bases respectively. In the germline V gene, CDR1 corresponds to SGHVS and CDR2 to FQNEAQ.

Comment on this clone: The antigen this receptor binds is unknown. No much larger clonotype is one base removed from it; base qualities were not supplied.

The clonotype comes from an adult with COVID-19. The V and J segments used are TRBV7-8 and TRBJ2-3; no D gene is confidently identified. Sequencing input: naive CD4+ T cells from PBMCs, cultured in vitro. According to the study, the label for this sample's cell subset or site signals: naive CD4+ T cells isolated by negative enrichment. The CDR3 here reads CASTKDLRIFTDTQYF. The nucleotide sequence reads TGTGCCAGTACAAAGGATCTTCGGATATTCACAGATACGCAGTATTTT.